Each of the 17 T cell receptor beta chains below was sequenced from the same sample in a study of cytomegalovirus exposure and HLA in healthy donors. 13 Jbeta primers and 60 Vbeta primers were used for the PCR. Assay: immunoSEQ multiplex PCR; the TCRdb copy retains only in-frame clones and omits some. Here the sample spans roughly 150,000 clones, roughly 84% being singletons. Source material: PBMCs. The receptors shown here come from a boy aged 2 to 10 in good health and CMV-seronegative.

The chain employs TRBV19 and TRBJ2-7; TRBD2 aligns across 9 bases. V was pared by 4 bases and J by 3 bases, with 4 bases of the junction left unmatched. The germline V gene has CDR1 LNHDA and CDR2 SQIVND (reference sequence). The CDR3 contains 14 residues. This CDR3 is CASSTTSGHYEQYF. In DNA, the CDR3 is TGTGCCAGTAGTACAACTAGCGGGCACTACGAGCAGTACTTC.

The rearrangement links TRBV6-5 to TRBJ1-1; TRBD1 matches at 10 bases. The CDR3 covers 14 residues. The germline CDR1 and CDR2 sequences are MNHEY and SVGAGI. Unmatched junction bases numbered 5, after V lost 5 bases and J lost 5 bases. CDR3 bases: TGTGCCAGCAGTCAGGGACAGGGGATGACTGAAGCTTTCTTT. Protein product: CASSQGQGMTEAFF.

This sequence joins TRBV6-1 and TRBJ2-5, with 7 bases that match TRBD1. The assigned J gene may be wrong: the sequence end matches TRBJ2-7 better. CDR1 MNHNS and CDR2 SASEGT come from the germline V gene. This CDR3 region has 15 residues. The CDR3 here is CASSEAFQGAYEQYF. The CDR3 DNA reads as TGTGCCAGCAGTGAAGCGTTTCAGGGGGCCTACGAGCAGTACTTC.

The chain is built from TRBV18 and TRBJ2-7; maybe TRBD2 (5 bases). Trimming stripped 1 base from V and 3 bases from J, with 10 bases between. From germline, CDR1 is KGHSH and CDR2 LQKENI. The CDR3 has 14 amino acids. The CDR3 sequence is CASSPLRGGYEQYF. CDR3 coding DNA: TGTGCCAGCTCACCACTTCGCGGAGGCTACGAGCAGTACTTC.

The CDR3 sequence: CASSQYTGGVGGELFF. The CDR3 bases are TGCGCCAGCAGCCAGTATACGGGAGGTGTGGGCGGGGAGCTGTTTTTT. V and J are TRBV4-1 and TRBJ2-2, with 7 nucleotides matching TRBD2. This CDR3 has 16 residues. The V gene end was trimmed by 3 bases and the J gene end by 7 bases; junction bases not matched to a gene: 11. The germline V gene encodes CDR1 MGHRA and CDR2 YSYEKL.

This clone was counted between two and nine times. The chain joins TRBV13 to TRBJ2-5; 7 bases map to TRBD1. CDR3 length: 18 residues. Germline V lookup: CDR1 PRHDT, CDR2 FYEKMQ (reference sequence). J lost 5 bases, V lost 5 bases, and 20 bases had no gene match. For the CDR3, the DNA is TGTGCCAGCAGCCAAAACGACAGGGCCAGAGCTCCGGGGGAGACCCAGTACTTC. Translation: CASSQNDRARAPGETQYF.

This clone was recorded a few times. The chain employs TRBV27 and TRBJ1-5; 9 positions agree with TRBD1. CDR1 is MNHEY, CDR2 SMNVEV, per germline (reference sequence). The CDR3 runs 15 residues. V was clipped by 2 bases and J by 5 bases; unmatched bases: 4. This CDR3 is CASSLRGDRDQPQHF. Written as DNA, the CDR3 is TGTGCCAGCAGTTTAAGGGGGGACAGGGATCAGCCCCAGCATTTT.

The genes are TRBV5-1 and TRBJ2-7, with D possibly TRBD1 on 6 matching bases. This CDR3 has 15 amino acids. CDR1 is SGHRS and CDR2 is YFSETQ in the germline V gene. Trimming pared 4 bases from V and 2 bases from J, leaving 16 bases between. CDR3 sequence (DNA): TGCGCCAGCAGCCCGTCGAGACAGGCCACCTACGAGCAGTACTTC. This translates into CASSPSRQATYEQYF.

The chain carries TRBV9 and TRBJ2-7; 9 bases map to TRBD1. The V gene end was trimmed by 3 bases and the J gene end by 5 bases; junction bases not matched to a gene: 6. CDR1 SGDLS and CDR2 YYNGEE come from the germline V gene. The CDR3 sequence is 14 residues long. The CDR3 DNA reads TGTGCCAGCAGCGCCGGACAGGGGATCGACGAGCAGTACTTC. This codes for CASSAGQGIDEQYF.

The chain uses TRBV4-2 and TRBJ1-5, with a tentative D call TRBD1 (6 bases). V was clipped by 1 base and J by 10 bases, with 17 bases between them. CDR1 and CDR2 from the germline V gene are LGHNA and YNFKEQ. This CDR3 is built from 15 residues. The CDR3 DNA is TGTGCCAGCAGCCAAGTCGCGTACAGGGACCAACCCCAGCATTTT. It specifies CASSQVAYRDQPQHF.

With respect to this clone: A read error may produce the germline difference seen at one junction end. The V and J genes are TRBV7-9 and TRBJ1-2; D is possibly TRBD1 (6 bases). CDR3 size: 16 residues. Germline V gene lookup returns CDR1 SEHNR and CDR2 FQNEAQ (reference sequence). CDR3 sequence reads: CSSSPGGHRGNYGYTF. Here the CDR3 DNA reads TGTTCCAGCAGCCCGGGGGGACACCGGGGGAACTATGGCTACACCTTC.

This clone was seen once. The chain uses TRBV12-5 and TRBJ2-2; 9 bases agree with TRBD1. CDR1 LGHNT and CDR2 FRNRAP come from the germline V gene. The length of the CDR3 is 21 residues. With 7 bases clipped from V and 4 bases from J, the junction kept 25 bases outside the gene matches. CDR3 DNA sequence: TGTGCTAGTGTTTCTACAGGGGGCTCGGGACTAAGGATACGGGGCACCGGGGAGCTGTTTTTT. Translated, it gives CASVSTGGSGLRIRGTGELFF. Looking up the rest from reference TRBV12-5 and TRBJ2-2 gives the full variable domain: DARVTQTPRHKVTEMGQEVTMRCQPILGHNTVFWYRQTMMQGLELLAYFRNRAPLDDSGMPKDRFSAEMPDATLATLKIQPSEPRDSAVYFCASVSTGGSGLRIRGTGELFFGEGSRLTVL.

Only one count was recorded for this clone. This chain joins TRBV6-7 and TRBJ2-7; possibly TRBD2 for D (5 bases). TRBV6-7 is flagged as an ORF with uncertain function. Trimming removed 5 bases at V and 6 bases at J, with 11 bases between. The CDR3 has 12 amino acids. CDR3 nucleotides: TGTGCCAGCAGTGTACTAGACCCCGAGCAGTACTTC. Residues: CASSVLDPEQYF.

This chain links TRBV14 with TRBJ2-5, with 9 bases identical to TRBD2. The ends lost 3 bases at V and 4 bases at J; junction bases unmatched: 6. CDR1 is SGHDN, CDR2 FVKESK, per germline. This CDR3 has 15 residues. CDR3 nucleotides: TGTGCCAGCAGCCACTTAGCGGGGGACGGAGAGACCCAGTACTTC. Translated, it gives CASSHLAGDGETQYF.

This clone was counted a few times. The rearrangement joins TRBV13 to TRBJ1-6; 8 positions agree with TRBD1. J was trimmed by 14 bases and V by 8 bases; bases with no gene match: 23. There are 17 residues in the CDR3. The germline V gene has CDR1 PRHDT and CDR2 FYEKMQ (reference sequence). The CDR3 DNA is TGTGCCAGCGCAGCTCGCGACAGGGGCCCCCGCGGCCGGGCCCTCCACTTT. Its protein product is CASAARDRGPRGRALHF. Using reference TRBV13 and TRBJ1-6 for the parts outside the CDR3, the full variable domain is AAGVIQSPRHLIKEKRETATLKCYPIPRHDTVYWYQQGPGQDPQFLISFYEKMQSDKGSIPDRFSAQQFSDYHSELNMSSLELGDSALYFCASAARDRGPRGRALHFGNGTRLTVT.

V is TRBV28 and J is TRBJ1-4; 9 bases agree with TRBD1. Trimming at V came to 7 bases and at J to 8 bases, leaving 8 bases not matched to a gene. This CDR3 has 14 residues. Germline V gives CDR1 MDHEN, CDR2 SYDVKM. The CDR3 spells CASTPDRGGEKLFF. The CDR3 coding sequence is TGTGCCAGCACGCCGGACAGGGGAGGAGAAAAACTGTTTTTT.

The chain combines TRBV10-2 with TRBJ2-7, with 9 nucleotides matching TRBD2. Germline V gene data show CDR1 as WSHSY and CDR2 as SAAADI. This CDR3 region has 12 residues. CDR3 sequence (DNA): TGCGCTTTGCCGGGACTAGCCCACGAGCAGTACTTC. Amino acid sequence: CALPGLAHEQYF.